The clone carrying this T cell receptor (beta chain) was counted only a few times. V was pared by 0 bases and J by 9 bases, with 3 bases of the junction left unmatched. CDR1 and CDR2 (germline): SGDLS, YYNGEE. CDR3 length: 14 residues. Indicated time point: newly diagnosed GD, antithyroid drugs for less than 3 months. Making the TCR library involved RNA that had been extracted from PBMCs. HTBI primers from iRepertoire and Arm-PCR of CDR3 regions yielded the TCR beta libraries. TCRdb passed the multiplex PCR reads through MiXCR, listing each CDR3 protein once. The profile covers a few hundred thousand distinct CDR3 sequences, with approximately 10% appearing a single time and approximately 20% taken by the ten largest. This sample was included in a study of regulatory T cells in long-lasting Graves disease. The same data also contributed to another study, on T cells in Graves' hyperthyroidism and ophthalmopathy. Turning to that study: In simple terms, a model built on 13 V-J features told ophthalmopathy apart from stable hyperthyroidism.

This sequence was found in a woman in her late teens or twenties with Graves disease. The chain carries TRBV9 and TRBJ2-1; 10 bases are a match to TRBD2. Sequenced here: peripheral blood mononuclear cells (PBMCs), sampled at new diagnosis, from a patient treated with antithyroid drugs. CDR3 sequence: CASSVASGRGEQFF. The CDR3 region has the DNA TGTGCCAGCAGCGTAGCTAGCGGGAGAGGTGAGCAGTTCTTC.